This TCR beta chain was obtained from a study of blood T cell repertoires in COVID-19 (dated by TCRdb to 2018 to 2021). With regard to the full study: Samples from collaborators originated in the United States, Italy and Spain and spanned both the acute and convalescent phases of COVID-19. The material from the prospective study consisted of cDNA or gDNA derived from T cells, B-cell-depleted T cells, or PBMCs. Deeply sampled blood TCRbeta repertoires from subjects exposed to, actively infected with, or recovered from COVID-19 were included in the dataset. The repertoires were made available in a free public database intended to serve as a resource for research on the immune response to SARS-CoV-2. The samples were drawn from two sources: the first 160 participants of the ongoing ImmuneRACE study, and over 1,000 subjects contributed by 6 global collaborators. A de-identified subject ID, COVID-19 status, age in years and sex were almost always included in the sample metadata. HLA class I and class II types, where available, came from metadata supplied by the sample provider rather than from assay-based typing.

The CDR3 has 15 amino acids, counting the end cysteine and phenylalanine. The CDR3 DNA has 45 bases and is translated from base 1. The CDR1 and CDR2 encoded by the germline V gene are KGHDR and SFDVKD. V loses 4 bases of germline sequence and J loses 4 bases, and the interval between the two ends is 13 bases. Broad study findings and their caveats: The quantity of clinical and demographic metadata differed by source and by participant and was supplied without curation.

Collaborating institutions collected whole blood in K2EDTA tubes following their own protocols. Collaborator samples were shipped for TCRbeta analysis as frozen whole blood, isolated PBMCs, or DNA extracted from either sample type. Comments on this clone: Its cognate antigen has yet to be identified. The record has no base qualities; no much larger clone is one base away.

The immunoSEQ Assay, a bias-controlled multiplex PCR, was used to amplify TCRbeta CDR3 regions from genomic DNA. The paper's data handling went like this. The number of nucleated cells in each sample was estimated by amplification of reference gene primers within the assay. To quantify the absolute abundance of each unique TCRbeta CDR3 rearrangement, sequence reads were collapsed and filtered. For each sample, productive Simpson clonality was calculated by taking the square root of Simpson's diversity index across productive rearrangements. TCRdb mirrors the immuneACCESS table, restricted to in-frame sequences. Some clones are absent from its copies; in checked studies, under half trace to an unresolved V gene, and the reason for the others is unknown. The V and J calls and clone size were taken over from that table, and D and trimming were inferred from the DNA. Within this sample are a few hundred thousand clones, with approximately 86% of them counted one time only. Around 1.8% of the sample goes to the ten largest clones.

This chain is built from TRBV24-1 and TRBJ1-5; TRBD1 is a weak D gene call, 6 bases matching. What was sequenced was peripheral blood. This clonotype was sampled from a man aged 30-40 years with active or convalescent COVID-19. DNA sequence: TGTGCCACCAGTGAGCAGGACAGAGAGAATCAGCCCCAGCATTTT. Its protein reads: CATSEQDRENQPQHF.